One and the same sample provided the 4 T cell receptor beta chains below, sequenced in a study of T-cell memory formation after mild COVID-19 (dated by TCRdb to the early 2020s). The library was built by means of 5' RACE. Instrument on record: Illumina NovaSeq 6000. TCRdb itself trimmed the public reads at Q25 with fastp, ran MiXCR and retained productive beta chains. Rows matching on CDR3 protein sequence are summarized as one entry with the most common DNA and genes. The sample includes 390,000 or so distinct CDR3 sequences, with around a sixth observed a single time. The ten largest clonotypes hold 20% to 25% of the sample. The specimen sequenced was PBMCs or a T cell subset sorted from them (not recorded which). The receptors were sampled from a man in his late teens or twenties who had mild COVID-19 (a few samples of this study predate the infection). The sample titles of this study are shuffled in the database, so cell type and time point are left out; the donor was told from shared clones.

Only a few counts were recorded for this clonotype. The chain has TRBV18 and TRBJ2-1, with a possible D match to TRBD1 (5 bases). This CDR3 has 16 amino acids. The V gene's germline CDR1 is KGHSH and CDR2 LQKENI. V shed 0 bases and J shed 7 bases, with 16 bases lying between them. The CDR3 reads CASSPPGKGSGNEQFF. DNA for the CDR3: TGTGCCAGCTCACCACCGGGGAAGGGGTCGGGTAATGAGCAGTTCTTC.

The gene calls are TRBV7-7 and TRBJ2-2, with unresolved D. Trimming took 1 base from V and 6 from J, leaving 9 bases between them. The CDR3 length is 14 residues. Germline CDR1 and CDR2: SSHAT and FNYEAQ (reference sequence). The CDR3, as DNA: TGTGCCAGCAGCTTAGGGGCTTGGCCCGGGGAGCTGTTTTTT. Its translation is CASSLGAWPGELFF.

This clonotype turned up a few times. The chain recombines TRBV5-6 with TRBJ2-5; 7 positions agree with TRBD2. The ends lost 4 bases at V and 5 bases at J; junction bases unmatched: 11. CDR3 length equals 15 residues. CDR1 and CDR2 from the germline V gene are SGHDT and YYEEEE. CDR3 nucleotides: TGTGCCAGCAGCCAAACCCCGACTAGCTGGGAGACCCAGTACTTC. It is translated as CASSQTPTSWETQYF.

This clonotype was detected a few times. This chain connects TRBV7-2 to TRBJ2-1; D perhaps matches TRBD2 (6 bases). This CDR3 contains 16 residues. CDR1 is SGHTA and CDR2 is FQGNSA in the germline V gene. V lost 6 bases, J lost 0 bases, and 15 bases lay in between. CDR3 in amino acids: CASRQVVGSSYNEQFF. The CDR3 nucleotides read TGTGCCAGCAGGCAAGTAGTCGGGAGCTCCTACAATGAGCAGTTCTTC.